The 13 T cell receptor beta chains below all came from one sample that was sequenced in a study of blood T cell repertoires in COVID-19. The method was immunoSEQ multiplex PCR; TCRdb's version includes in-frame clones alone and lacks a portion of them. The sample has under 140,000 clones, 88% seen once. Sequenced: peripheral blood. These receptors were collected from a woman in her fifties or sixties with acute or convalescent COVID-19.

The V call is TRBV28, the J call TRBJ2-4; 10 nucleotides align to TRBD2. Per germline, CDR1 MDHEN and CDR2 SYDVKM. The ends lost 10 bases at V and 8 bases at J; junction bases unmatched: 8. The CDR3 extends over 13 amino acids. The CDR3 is CATQAGGPHIQYF. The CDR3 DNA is TGTGCCACCCAAGCGGGAGGGCCACACATTCAGTACTTC.

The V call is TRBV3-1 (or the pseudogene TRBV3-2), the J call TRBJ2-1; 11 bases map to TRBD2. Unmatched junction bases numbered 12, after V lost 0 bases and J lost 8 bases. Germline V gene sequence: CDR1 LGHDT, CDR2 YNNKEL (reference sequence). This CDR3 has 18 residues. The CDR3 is CASSQDPRLAGGKDEQFF. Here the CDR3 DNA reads TGTGCCAGCAGCCAAGATCCAAGGCTAGCGGGAGGTAAGGATGAGCAGTTCTTC.

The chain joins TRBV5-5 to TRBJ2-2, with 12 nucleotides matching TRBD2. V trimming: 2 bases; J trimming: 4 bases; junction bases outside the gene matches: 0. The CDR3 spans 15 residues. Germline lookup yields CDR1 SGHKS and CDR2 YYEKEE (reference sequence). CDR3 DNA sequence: TGTGCCAGCAGCTTACTAGCGGGAGGCACCGGGGAGCTGTTTTTT. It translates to CASSLLAGGTGELFF.

The CDR3 protein is CASSQVGGRFTGELFF. In DNA, the CDR3 is TGTGCCAGCAGCCAAGTAGGCGGGAGGTTTACCGGGGAGCTGTTTTTT. This chain links TRBV3-1 (or the pseudogene TRBV3-2) with TRBJ2-2; TRBD2 matches 8 bases. CDR1 and CDR2 (germline): LGHDT, YNNKEL (reference sequence). The CDR3 consists of 16 residues. Unmatched junction bases numbered 6, after V lost 1 base and J lost 5 bases.

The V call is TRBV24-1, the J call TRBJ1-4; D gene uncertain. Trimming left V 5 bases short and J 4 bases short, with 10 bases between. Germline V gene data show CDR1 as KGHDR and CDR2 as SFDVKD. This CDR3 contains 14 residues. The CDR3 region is CATSAPGNNEKLFF. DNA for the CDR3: TGTGCCACCAGTGCCCCAGGCAATAATGAAAAACTGTTTTTT.

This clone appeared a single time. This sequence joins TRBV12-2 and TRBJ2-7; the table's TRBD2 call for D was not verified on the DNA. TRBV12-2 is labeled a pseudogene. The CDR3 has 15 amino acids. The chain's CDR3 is CASRLARGVPGEQYF. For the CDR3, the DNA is TGTGCAAGTCGCTTAGCGCGGGGGGTCCCGGGCGAGCAGTACTTC.

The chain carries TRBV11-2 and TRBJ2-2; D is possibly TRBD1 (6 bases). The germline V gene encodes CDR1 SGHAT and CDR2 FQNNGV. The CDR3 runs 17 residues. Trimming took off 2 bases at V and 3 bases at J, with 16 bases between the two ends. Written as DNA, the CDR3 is TGTGCCAGCAGCTTAAAGGGGGAAGGGTATCACACCGGGGAGCTGTTTTTT. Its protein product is CASSLKGEGYHTGELFF.

CDR3 sequence (DNA): TGTGCCAGCAGCCTTGGACAGGGGGCCTCCTACAATGAGCAGTTCTTC. This encodes CASSLGQGASYNEQFF. The chain combines TRBV11-2 with TRBJ2-1; 11 positions agree with TRBD1. Per germline, CDR1 SGHAT and CDR2 FQNNGV. The CDR3 has 16 amino acids. V shed 5 bases, J shed 0 bases, and the junction held 3 bases outside the gene matches.

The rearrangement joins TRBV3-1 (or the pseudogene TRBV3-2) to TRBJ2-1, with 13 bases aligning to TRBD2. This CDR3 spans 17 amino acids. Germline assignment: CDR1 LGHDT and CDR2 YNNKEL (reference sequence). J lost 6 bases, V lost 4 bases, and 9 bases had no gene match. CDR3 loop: CASSLSGLAGSGNEQFF. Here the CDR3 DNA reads TGTGCCAGCAGCCTTTCGGGACTAGCGGGAAGCGGCAATGAGCAGTTCTTC.

CDR3 nucleotide sequence: TGTGCCAGCAGAGACTCCGGGACTAGCGTTACCTACGAGCAGTACTTC. This sequence encodes CASRDSGTSVTYEQYF. This rearrangement joins TRBV6-6 to TRBJ2-7; 10 bases fit TRBD2. This CDR3 has 16 amino acids. V was pared by 6 bases and J by 2 bases, with 10 bases of the junction left unmatched. Germline V CDR1 and CDR2: MNHNY, SVGAGI (reference sequence).

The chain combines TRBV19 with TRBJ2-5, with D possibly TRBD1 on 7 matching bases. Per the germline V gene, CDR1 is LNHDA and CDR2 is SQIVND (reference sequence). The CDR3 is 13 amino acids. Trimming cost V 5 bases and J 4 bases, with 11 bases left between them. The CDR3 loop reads CASSPQGGETQYF. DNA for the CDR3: TGTGCCAGTAGTCCCCAGGGGGGAGAGACCCAGTACTTC.

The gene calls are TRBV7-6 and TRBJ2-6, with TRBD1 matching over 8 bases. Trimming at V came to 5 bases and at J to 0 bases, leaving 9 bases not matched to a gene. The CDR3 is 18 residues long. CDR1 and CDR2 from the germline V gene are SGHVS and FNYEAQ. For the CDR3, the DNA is TGTGCCAGCAGCCGCTTGACAGGGGCCTCCTCTGGGGCCAACGTCCTGACTTTC. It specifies CASSRLTGASSGANVLTF.

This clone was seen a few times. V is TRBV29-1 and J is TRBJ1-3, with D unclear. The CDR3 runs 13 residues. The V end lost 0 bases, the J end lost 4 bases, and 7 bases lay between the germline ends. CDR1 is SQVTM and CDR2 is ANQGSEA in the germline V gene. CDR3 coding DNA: TGCAGCGTTGAAGATACACCAGGAAACACCATATATTTT. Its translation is CSVEDTPGNTIYF.